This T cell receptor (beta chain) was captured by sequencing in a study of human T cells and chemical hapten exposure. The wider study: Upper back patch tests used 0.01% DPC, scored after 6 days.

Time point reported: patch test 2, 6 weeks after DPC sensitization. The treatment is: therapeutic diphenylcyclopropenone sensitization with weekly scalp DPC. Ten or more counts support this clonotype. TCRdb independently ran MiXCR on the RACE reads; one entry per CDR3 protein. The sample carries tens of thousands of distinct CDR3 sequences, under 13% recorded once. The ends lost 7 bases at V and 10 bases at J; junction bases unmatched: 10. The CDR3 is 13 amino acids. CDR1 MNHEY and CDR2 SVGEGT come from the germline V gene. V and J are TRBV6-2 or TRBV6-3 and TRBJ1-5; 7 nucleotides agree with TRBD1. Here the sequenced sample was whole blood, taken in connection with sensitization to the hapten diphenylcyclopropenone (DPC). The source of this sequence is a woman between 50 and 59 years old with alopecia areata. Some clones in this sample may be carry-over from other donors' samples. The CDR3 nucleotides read TGTGCCAGCACCCTACAGGGGCACGGCCCCCAGCATTTT. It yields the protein CASTLQGHGPQHF.